The entry below gives a single T cell receptor (beta chain) sequence along with its context. Compared with germline, one end of the junction differs, possibly owing to a read error. CDR1 and CDR2 from the germline V gene are SGHTA and FQGTGA. The CDR3 totals 13 residues. This specimen belongs to a study of molecular identifiers for immune sequencing clone quantification. TCR libraries were built in bulk with a published protocol and specific TCR primers. TCRdb reprocessed the PCR reads via MiXCR and lists one record per CDR3 protein. Here the sample spans under 350,000 distinct CDR3 sequences, roughly a quarter being singletons.

The sequence came from a human donor in good health. Some libraries in this study had Jurkat cell RNA spiked in. Sequenced input: naive CD8+ T cells from blood, with Jurkat cell RNA spiked in. Indicated subset: FACS-sorted CD8+CD4-CCR7+CD45RA+ naive T cells. The chain recombines TRBV7-3 with TRBJ2-7; no reliable D call. CDR3 residues: CACSQLGMGEQYF. CDR3 DNA: TGTGCCTGCAGCCAGTTGGGGATGGGGGAGCAGTACTTC.